The clone carrying this TCR beta chain was counted ten times or more. What it recognizes is unknown. V was pared by 5 bases and J by 5 bases, with 10 bases of the junction left unmatched. The CDR3 consists of 16 residues. Germline V lookup: CDR1 MNHNS, CDR2 SASEGT. This entry belongs to a study of T-cell reconstitution after alpha-beta-depleted transplantation in children. Unique molecular identifiers were used to barcode this TCRbeta library. TCRdb independently ran MiXCR on the PCR reads; one entry per CDR3 protein. The table has some 600,000 distinct CDR3 sequences, around 13% seen once. Regarding the study as a whole: The study traced high day-60 TCRbeta diversity in some patients to surviving recipient T cells and thymic progenitors. From newly produced T cells came most of the T-cell counts and diversity one year after transplant. About two months after transplant, alpha-beta T cells reportedly came from several hundred expanded graft clones.

The source material was PBMCs, mostly from graft donor cells, sampled 360 days after TCRalphabeta/CD19-depleted stem cell transplant. V usage is TRBV6-1 and J usage is TRBJ2-3; 10 positions agree with TRBD1. This sequence originates from a male patient younger than 18 who had a stem cell transplant for acute myeloid leukemia, so the T cells may come from the graft donor. The CDR3 DNA follows: TGTGCCAGCAGTCCCCGACAGGGGGCTAACGGAGATACGCAGTATTTT. The encoded protein is CASSPRQGANGDTQYF.